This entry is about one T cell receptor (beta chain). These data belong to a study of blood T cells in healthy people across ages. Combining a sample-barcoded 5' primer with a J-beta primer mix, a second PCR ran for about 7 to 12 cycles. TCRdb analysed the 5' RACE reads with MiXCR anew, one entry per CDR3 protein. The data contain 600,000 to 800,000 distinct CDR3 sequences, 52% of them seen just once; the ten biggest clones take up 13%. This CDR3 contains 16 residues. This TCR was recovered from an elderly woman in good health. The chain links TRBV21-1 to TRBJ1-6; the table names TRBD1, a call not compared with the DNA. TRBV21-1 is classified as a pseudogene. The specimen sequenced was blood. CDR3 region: CARGPPGTGGGSPLHF. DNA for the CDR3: TGTGCCAGAGGCCCCCCAGGGACAGGAGGCGGTTCACCCCTCCACTTT.